The 13 T cell receptor beta chains reported below all come from one sample, sequenced in a study of cytomegalovirus exposure and HLA in healthy donors. PCR amplification relied on 60 Vbeta primers (plus 13 Jbeta primers). Profiling relied on immunoSEQ multiplex PCR, and the TCRdb table lists in-frame clones only, not all of them. The sample lists about 200,000 clones, 79% occurring once. Material: PBMCs. The receptors derive from a girl between 10 and 17 years old in good health and CMV-seropositive.

This chain joins TRBV6-1 and TRBJ1-2; 9 positions agree with TRBD1. CDR1 MNHNS and CDR2 SASEGT come from the germline V gene. V was pared by 5 bases and J by 5 bases, with 6 bases of the junction left unmatched. The CDR3 loop spans 14 amino acids. The CDR3 reads CASSRTGDNYGYTF. The CDR3, as DNA: TGTGCCAGCAGTAGGACAGGGGATAATTATGGCTACACCTTC.

The chain uses TRBV5-6 and TRBJ1-5; 9 bases are a match to TRBD1. V was clipped by 3 bases and J by 6 bases; unmatched bases: 10. CDR3 length: 16 residues. The germline V gene has CDR1 SGHDT and CDR2 YYEEEE. This CDR3 is CASSYWDRVSSQPQHF. CDR3 bases: TGTGCCAGCAGCTATTGGGACAGGGTCTCGAGTCAGCCCCAGCATTTT.

The CDR3: CASSPPHPGMNTEAFF. CDR3 nucleotide sequence: TGTGCCAGCTCACCACCTCATCCAGGGATGAACACTGAAGCTTTCTTT. The chain recombines TRBV18 with TRBJ1-1; D might be TRBD1 (5 bases). V lost 0 bases to trimming and J lost 0 bases, with 11 bases between them. This CDR3 region has 16 residues. CDR1 and CDR2 from the germline V gene are KGHSH and LQKENI.

V and J are TRBV27 and TRBJ1-4; D is unresolved. Germline CDR1 MNHEY, CDR2 SMNVEV (reference sequence). This CDR3 has 16 amino acids. V was trimmed by 2 bases and J by 3 bases, leaving 13 bases between them. CDR3 region: CASSLEEPGPNEKLFF. The CDR3 region has the DNA TGTGCCAGCAGTTTAGAGGAGCCTGGCCCTAATGAAAAACTGTTTTTT. Supplemented by reference TRBV27 and TRBJ1-4, the full variable domain reads EAQVTQNPRYLITVTGKKLTVTCSQNMNHEYMSWYRQDPGLGLRQIYYSMNVEVTDKGDVPEGYKVSRKEKRNFPLILESPSPNQTSLYFCASSLEEPGPNEKLFFGSGTQLSVL.

The chain combines TRBV4-2 with TRBJ2-7, with TRBD2 matching 10 bases. The V gene's germline CDR1 is LGHNA and CDR2 YNFKEQ. Unmatched junction bases numbered 9, after V lost 4 bases and J lost 6 bases. There are 15 residues in the CDR3. The CDR3 here is CASSPSSGGGSEQYF. The DNA for the CDR3 is TGTGCCAGCAGCCCTTCTAGCGGGGGCGGTAGCGAGCAGTACTTC.

The rearrangement joins TRBV7-9 to TRBJ2-7; D is undetermined. The CDR3 covers 11 residues. V gave up 4 bases and J gave up 4 bases, with 5 bases separating them. In germline, CDR1 is SEHNR, CDR2 FQNEAQ (reference sequence). The DNA of the CDR3 is TGTGCCAGCAGCTCCCTTTACGAGCAGTACTTC. Its translation: CASSSLYEQYF.

The chain has TRBV6-6 and TRBJ1-6; TRBD1 matches 10 bases. This CDR3 is 15 amino acids long. Trimming at V came to 7 bases and at J to 8 bases, leaving 8 bases not matched to a gene. Germline CDR1 and CDR2: MNHNY and SVGAGI (reference sequence). For the CDR3, the DNA is TGTGCCAGCACCCCCTGGGGGACAGGGGATTCACCCCTCCACTTT. Its translation is CASTPWGTGDSPLHF.

The genes are TRBV11-3 and TRBJ1-6; tentatively, D is TRBD1 (5 bases). Germline assignment: CDR1 SGHNT and CDR2 YENEEA. CDR3 size: 17 residues. Trimming stripped 8 bases from V and 6 bases from J, with 23 bases between. The CDR3 loop reads CASAGWKDQEFNSPLHF. CDR3 nucleotides: TGTGCCAGCGCAGGGTGGAAAGACCAGGAATTTAATTCACCCCTCCACTTT.

The chain uses TRBV5-4 and TRBJ2-2; possibly TRBD1 for D (6 bases). The CDR3 contains 14 residues. Per germline, CDR1 SGHNT and CDR2 YYREEE (reference sequence). Trimming shortened V by 5 bases and J by 2 bases, and 10 bases separated the two germline ends. CDR3 amino acids: CASSYRANTGELFF. CDR3 DNA: TGTGCCAGCAGTTACAGGGCTAACACCGGGGAGCTGTTTTTT.

This clone was counted only a few times. V usage is TRBV2 and J usage is TRBJ1-2; 7 nucleotides align to TRBD1. CDR1 is SNHLY, CDR2 FYNNEI, per germline. V lost 7 bases and J lost 0; bases outside the gene matches: 11. The CDR3 sequence is 16 residues long. The CDR3 sequence: CASTRGQAFTNYGYTF. The CDR3 region has the DNA TGTGCCAGCACACGCGGACAGGCCTTTACTAACTATGGCTACACCTTC.

The chain couples TRBV1 to TRBJ2-1; TRBD2 is taken as the D call from the table, unchecked against the DNA. TRBV1 is a listed pseudogene. CDR3 length: 15 residues. CDR3 protein: CTSSPQAGGINEQFF. The CDR3 nucleotides read TGCACCAGCAGCCCGCAAGCGGGGGGCATCAATGAGCAGTTCTTC.

This chain connects TRBV11-1 to TRBJ1-2, with 7 bases lining up with TRBD1. This CDR3 has 12 residues. CDR1 and CDR2 from the germline V gene are SGHAT and FQDESV (reference sequence). The CDR3 protein is CVTGQPLYGYTF. The CDR3, as DNA: TGTGTCACGGGACAGCCCCTCTATGGCTACACCTTC.

This chain links TRBV4-3 with TRBJ1-2, with 7 bases aligning to TRBD1. J gave up 0 bases and V 4 bases, and 8 bases lay outside the gene matches. This CDR3 comprises 16 residues. Germline loops: CDR1 LGHNA, CDR2 YSLEER. This CDR3 is CASSRYLGQANYGYTF. The CDR3 bases are TGCGCCAGCAGCCGATACTTAGGACAGGCTAACTATGGCTACACCTTC.